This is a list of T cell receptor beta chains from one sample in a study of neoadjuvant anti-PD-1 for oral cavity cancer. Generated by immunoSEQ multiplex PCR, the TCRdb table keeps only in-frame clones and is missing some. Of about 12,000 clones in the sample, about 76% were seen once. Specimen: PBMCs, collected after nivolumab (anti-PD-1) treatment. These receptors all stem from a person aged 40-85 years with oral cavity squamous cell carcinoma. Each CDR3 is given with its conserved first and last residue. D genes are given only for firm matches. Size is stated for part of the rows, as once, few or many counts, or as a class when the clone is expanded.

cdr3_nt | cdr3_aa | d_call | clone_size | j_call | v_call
TGTGCCAGCAGCTTAGGGACAGTAGATCAGCCCCAGCATTTT | CASSLGTVDQPQHF | - | - | TRBJ1-5 | TRBV11-2
TGCGCCAGCAGTCGAGCGGGGGCGAACACCGGGGAGCTGTTTTTT | CASSRAGANTGELFF | TRBD2 | - | TRBJ2-2 | TRBV4-1
TGTGCCAGCAGCGGACAGGGGGCTATGAACACTGAAGCTTTCTTT | CASSGQGAMNTEAFF | TRBD1 | - | TRBJ1-1 | TRBV14
TGCGCCAGCAGCAGGGGGACAGGGGGAAATTCACCCCTCCACTTT | CASSRGTGGNSPLHF | TRBD1 | - | TRBJ1-6 | TRBV5-1
TGCGCCAGCAGCCAGCCCAGACTAGCGGGGGCTCGCACCTACGAGCAGTACTTC | CASSQPRLAGARTYEQYF | TRBD2 | few | TRBJ2-7 | TRBV4-1
TGTGCCAGCAGCTTGGGACAGGCTTATAGCAATCAGCCCCAGCATTTT | CASSLGQAYSNQPQHF | - | - | TRBJ1-5 | TRBV5-8
TGTGCCAGCAGCCCGACTAGCGGTTACACCGGGGAGCTGTTTTTT | CASSPTSGYTGELFF | TRBD2 | few | TRBJ2-2 | TRBV25-1
TGTGCCAGCAGCTTAGAAGGGGCGGCGAACACCGGGGAGCTGTTTTTT | CASSLEGAANTGELFF | - | - | TRBJ2-2 | TRBV11-1
TGTGCCAGCTCCCAGGGGGTTGAAGCTTTCTTT | CASSQGVEAFF | TRBD1 | - | TRBJ1-1 | TRBV14
TGTGCCAGCAGCCAACTAGCGGGGACCGAGCAGTTCTTC | CASSQLAGTEQFF | TRBD2 | - | TRBJ2-1 | TRBV13
TGTGCCAGCAGGCGCACCGGGACAGGGGGAAACACCATATATTTT | CASRRTGTGGNTIYF | TRBD1 | - | TRBJ1-3 | TRBV6-5
TGTGCCATCAGTGAGTCGTATGGGGGAGAAGCTTTCTTT | CAISESYGGEAFF | - | - | TRBJ1-1 | TRBV10-3
TGTGCCTGGAAGAGTCCGTGGGACGGCTATGGCTACACCTTC | CAWKSPWDGYGYTF | - | once | TRBJ1-2 | TRBV30
TGTGCCAGCAGCGTAGGATCTGGAAACACCATATATTTT | CASSVGSGNTIYF | - | - | TRBJ1-3 | TRBV9
TGTGCCAGCAGTCGGACGCGGAGTGGGGAGCTGTTTTTT | CASSRTRSGELFF | - | - | TRBJ2-2 | TRBV9
TGTGCCAGCGCAAAAGGACAATCGAACACTGAAGCTTTCTTT | CASAKGQSNTEAFF | - | once | TRBJ1-1 | TRBV7-3
TGTGCCAGCAGCCCTTTGGGACAGGGGGTCTATGGCTACACCTTC | CASSPLGQGVYGYTF | TRBD1 | - | TRBJ1-2 | TRBV7-2
TGTGCCAGCAGCCCGAGAGGACGGGCCCGGAGGACTGAAGCTTTCTTT | CASSPRGRARRTEAFF | - | - | TRBJ1-1 | TRBV7-9
TGTGCCAGCAGTTACAATACCGGGACAGGGTCTTCACCCCTCCACTTT | CASSYNTGTGSSPLHF | TRBD1 | once | TRBJ1-6 | TRBV6-5
TGTGCCAGCAGTCCCGGACAGGGGGGAGATCAGCCCCAGCATTTT | CASSPGQGGDQPQHF | TRBD1 | few | TRBJ1-5 | TRBV6-6
TGCGCCAGCAGCTTGGAGGACAGCGCGTATGGCTACACCTTC | CASSLEDSAYGYTF | - | - | TRBJ1-2 | TRBV5-1
TGTGCCAGCAGCAGGGGGACAGGGGTAGGCAATCAGCCCCAGCATTTT | CASSRGTGVGNQPQHF | TRBD1 | once | TRBJ1-5 | TRBV5-8
TGTGCCATATACAGGGTTGCCGGGGAGCTGTTTTTT | CAIYRVAGELFF | - | - | TRBJ2-2 | TRBV19
TGTGCCGGAGGGGCCACCGGGGAGCTGTTTTTT | CAGGATGELFF | - | - | TRBJ2-2 | TRBV30
TGTGCCAGCAGCCACCCACTAGCGGGAGGCCCAGATACGCAGTATTTT | CASSHPLAGGPDTQYF | TRBD2 | few | TRBJ2-3 | TRBV7-9
TGTGCCAGTAGTAATGGCTACACCTTC | CASSNGYTF | - | - | TRBJ1-2 | TRBV19
TGTGCCAGCAGTTTATTAGCGGGATCCTACGAGCAGTACTTC | CASSLLAGSYEQYF | TRBD2 | - | TRBJ2-7 | TRBV27
TGTGCCAGCAGTGCAGGGAACCATGTCGATGAGCAGTTCTTC | CASSAGNHVDEQFF | - | - | TRBJ2-1 | TRBV6-1
TGTGCCAGCACCCCCCCGCCACAGGGGAGAGAGCAGCCCCAGCATTTT | CASTPPPQGREQPQHF | - | - | TRBJ1-5 | TRBV21-1
TGTGCCTGGAGTCCCACCCTGAACACCGGGGAGCTGTTTTTT | CAWSPTLNTGELFF | - | once | TRBJ2-2 | TRBV30
TGTGCCAGCAGCTTAGGTTCCGACGGACGGACCTACGAGCAGTACTTC | CASSLGSDGRTYEQYF | - | - | TRBJ2-7 | TRBV7-9
TGCGCCAGCAGCTTGGGACAGGGTCATAATTCACCCCTCCACTTT | CASSLGQGHNSPLHF | TRBD1 | - | TRBJ1-6 | TRBV5-1
TGTGCCAGCAGTCTAATGGTTCGCAATCAGCCCCAGCATTTT | CASSLMVRNQPQHF | - | few | TRBJ1-5 | TRBV2
TGCGCCAGCAGCCCTGCGGGACTGCGGAATTCCTACGAGCAGTACTTC | CASSPAGLRNSYEQYF | - | - | TRBJ2-7 | TRBV5-1
TGCGCCAGCAGGGGGGGACACACGAACACTGAAGCTTTCTTT | CASRGGHTNTEAFF | - | few | TRBJ1-1 | TRBV4-1
TGCGCCGGACGGACGGACATGAACACTGAAGCTTTCTTT | CAGRTDMNTEAFF | - | - | TRBJ1-1 | TRBV5-1
TGTGCCAGTACGAATAGAAACTATGGCTACACCTTC | CASTNRNYGYTF | - | - | TRBJ1-2 | TRBV7-9
TGTGCCATCAGTAAAGGACAGGGGGGAGAGACCCAGTACTTC | CAISKGQGGETQYF | TRBD1 | - | TRBJ2-5 | TRBV10-3
TGTGCCAGCAGTAGGGGCGCAAGCTCCTACAATGAGCAGTTCTTC | CASSRGASSYNEQFF | - | - | TRBJ2-1 | TRBV2
TGTGCCAGCAGCAACGCCGATACGCAGTATTTT | CASSNADTQYF | - | - | TRBJ2-3 | TRBV7-6
TGTGCCAGCAGTTTAGTGGGGGCGCGGACTGAAGCTTTCTTT | CASSLVGARTEAFF | - | few | TRBJ1-1 | TRBV27
TGTGCCAGCAGTTACTCGAGCGGGGGCAGCTCCTACGAGCAGTACTTC | CASSYSSGGSSYEQYF | TRBD2 | - | TRBJ2-7 | TRBV6-5
TGTGCCAGCGGAAATCCGGGGGCCTACGAGCAGTACTTC | CASGNPGAYEQYF | - | - | TRBJ2-7 | TRBV9
TGTGCCAGCAGCTTCCAGGGGGGCGATGAAAAACTGTTTTTT | CASSFQGGDEKLFF | TRBD1 | - | TRBJ1-4 | TRBV9
TGTGCCAGCAGCTTATCATCTAGCGAAAGCACAGATACGCAGTATTTT | CASSLSSSESTDTQYF | - | - | TRBJ2-3 | TRBV5-4
TGTGCCAGCAGTTTACAGGGGGCTTCCGTCCTGACTTTC | CASSLQGASVLTF | TRBD1 | - | TRBJ2-6 | TRBV25-1
TGTGCCAGCAGCCACGACTCCTACGAGCAGTACTTC | CASSHDSYEQYF | - | - | TRBJ2-7 | TRBV7-6
TGTGCCAGCAGCGTAGATGGGGGCGGGTCTGAAGCTTTCTTT | CASSVDGGGSEAFF | - | - | TRBJ1-1 | TRBV9